Presented here are 17 T cell receptor beta chains from one specimen sequenced in a study of radiation and T cells in renal cell carcinoma. Only in-frame clones appear in the TCRdb table, and some are missing; sequencing was by immunoSEQ multiplex PCR. This sample has approximately 40,000 clones, with 82% found just once. Time point here: blood 4 weeks post-SBRT, at nephrectomy. Treatment of the sample: 15 Gy SBRT to primary tumor, nephrectomy 4 weeks later. Here the sequenced sample was blood, taken from a patient whose treatment included radiotherapy and nephrectomy. These receptors all stem from a woman in her 70s with renal cell carcinoma.

This clone was recorded once. The rearrangement joins TRBV30 to TRBJ1-2; TRBD1 is a possible D gene (5 bases). CDR1 is GTSNPN, CDR2 SVGIG, per germline (reference sequence). Trimming removed 4 bases at V and 8 bases at J, with 20 bases between. The CDR3 covers 14 residues. CDR3 in DNA: TGTGCCTGGAATGTACAGCGATCGGGGCGAGGCTACACCTTC. Its translation is CAWNVQRSGRGYTF.

The sample holds a few counts of this clone. The chain links TRBV19 to TRBJ2-3; D might be TRBD2 (6 bases). This CDR3 has 15 residues. Germline loops: CDR1 LNHDA, CDR2 SQIVND (reference sequence). Deletions cut 5 bases from V and 1 base from J, with 13 bases between. CDR3 DNA sequence: TGTGCCAGTAGTGGGGGGTCGCCCGGCACAGATACGCAGTATTTT. This sequence encodes CASSGGSPGTDTQYF.

V and J are TRBV7-3 and TRBJ2-3; 10 bases fit TRBD1. CDR1 and CDR2 (germline): SGHTA, FQGTGA. The CDR3 sequence is 16 residues long. With 5 bases clipped from V and 3 bases from J, the junction kept 8 bases outside the gene matches. CDR3 amino acids: CASSAYPGQGTDTQYF. CDR3 sequence (DNA): TGTGCCAGCAGCGCCTACCCGGGACAGGGGACAGATACGCAGTATTTT.

The chain recombines TRBV5-1 with TRBJ2-3, with D tentatively TRBD2 (6 bases). Germline assignment: CDR1 SGHRS and CDR2 YFSETQ. The CDR3 extends over 15 amino acids. V was trimmed by 4 bases and J by 4 bases, leaving 16 bases between them. CDR3 sequence (DNA): TGCGCCAGCAGCCTCAGGGAGGCAACCCCAGATACGCAGTATTTT. It yields the protein CASSLREATPDTQYF. The full variable domain, its missing parts supplied by reference TRBV5-1 and TRBJ2-3, is KAGVTQTPRYLIKTRGQQVTLSCSPISGHRSVSWYQQTPGQGLQFLFEYFSETQRNKGNFPGRFSGRQFSNSRSEMNVSTLELGDSALYLCASSLREATPDTQYFGPGTRLTVL.

The gene calls are TRBV5-6 and TRBJ2-5; D assignment may be TRBD1 or TRBD2 (5 bases each). The CDR3 is made up of 13 amino acids. Per the germline V gene, CDR1 is SGHDT and CDR2 is YYEEEE. Trimming stripped 4 bases from V and 4 bases from J, with 11 bases between. This chain's CDR3 is CASSIRGPETQYF. CDR3 sequence (DNA): TGTGCCAGCAGCATTCGGGGCCCAGAGACCCAGTACTTC.

The chain combines TRBV7-2 with TRBJ1-1; D may be TRBD1 (5 bases). This CDR3 has 13 residues. The germline V and J ends were trimmed by 1 base and 5 bases, with 8 bases remaining between them. Germline V gene data show CDR1 as SGHTA and CDR2 as FQGNSA. CDR3 region: CASSLEEGTEAFF. CDR3 bases: TGTGCCAGCAGCTTAGAGGAGGGGACTGAAGCTTTCTTT.

J is TRBJ1-4 and V is TRBV19, with a possible D match to TRBD1 (6 bases). The germline V gene has CDR1 LNHDA and CDR2 SQIVND (reference sequence). The ends were cut back, 7 bases at V and 5 bases at J, with 14 bases in the middle. The CDR3 is 14 amino acids. CDR3: CASTSRDKNEKLFF. The CDR3 DNA sequence: TGTGCCAGTACCTCCCGGGACAAAAATGAAAAACTGTTTTTT. Combining the CDR3 with reference TRBV19 and TRBJ1-4 gives the whole variable domain DGGITQSPKYLFRKEGQNVTLSCEQNLNHDAMYWYRQDPGQGLRLIYYSQIVNDFQKGDIAEGYSVSREKKESFPLTVTSAQKNPTAFYLCASTSRDKNEKLFFGSGTQLSVL.

The CDR3 coding sequence is TGTGCCAGCAGTTACAGAACGGCCGGAGGCTACACCTTC. The encoded protein is CASSYRTAGGYTF. This sequence joins TRBV6-5 and TRBJ1-2, with no clear D. This CDR3 spans 13 amino acids. Trimming removed 2 bases at V and 8 bases at J, with 12 bases between. The V gene's germline CDR1 is MNHEY and CDR2 SVGAGI.

V and J are TRBV6-5 and TRBJ1-1, with 7 bases that match TRBD1. V shed 5 bases, J shed 11 bases, and the junction held 8 bases outside the gene matches. The CDR3 has 12 residues. CDR1 and CDR2 from the germline V gene are MNHEY and SVGAGI. The CDR3 spells CASSTGRGHAFF. Written as DNA, the CDR3 is TGTGCCAGCAGTACCGGTAGGGGGCATGCTTTCTTT.

This rearrangement joins TRBV19 to TRBJ2-7; D is unclear. With 4 bases removed from V and 3 bases from J, the gap between germline ends came to 13 bases. The CDR3 extends over 14 amino acids. Germline loops: CDR1 LNHDA, CDR2 SQIVND (reference sequence). As DNA, the CDR3 is TGTGCCAGTAGTAGAGGTCTGGGAAGCTACGAGCAGTACTTC. Its translation is CASSRGLGSYEQYF. The variable domain in full, with the rest retrieved from reference TRBV19 and TRBJ2-7, is DGGITQSPKYLFRKEGQNVTLSCEQNLNHDAMYWYRQDPGQGLRLIYYSQIVNDFQKGDIAEGYSVSREKKESFPLTVTSAQKNPTAFYLCASSRGLGSYEQYFGPGTRLTVT.

This rearrangement joins TRBV9 to TRBJ2-3; D gene uncertain. The V end lost 3 bases, the J end lost 7 bases, and 18 bases lay between the germline ends. Germline assignment: CDR1 SGDLS and CDR2 YYNGEE. The CDR3 covers 15 residues. The CDR3 region is CASSATGILVNTQYF. CDR3 bases: TGTGCCAGCAGCGCAACCGGCATCCTGGTCAATACGCAGTATTTT.

Turning to this clone: Mismatch with germline at one junction end may stem from a read error. Other DNA sequences from this sample encode an identical CDR3 as well. The genes are TRBV29-1 and TRBJ1-1, with D possibly TRBD1 on 5 matching bases. The CDR3 is 13 residues long. Germline CDR1 reads SQVTM; CDR2 reads ANQGSEA. Here the CDR3 DNA reads TGCAGCGCCGGGACCCCCGCAAACACTGAAGCCTTCTTT. This codes for CSAGTPANTEAFF.

The gene calls are TRBV2 and TRBJ1-1; perhaps TRBD1 as D (6 bases). Trimming stripped 9 bases from V and 3 bases from J, with 14 bases between. The V gene's germline CDR1 is SNHLY and CDR2 FYNNEI. The CDR3 has 13 residues. CDR3 bases: TGTGCCAGTTCTATGGGGGGGCACACTGAAGCTTTCTTT. It yields the protein CASSMGGHTEAFF. Variable domain in full (rest from reference TRBV2 and TRBJ1-1): EPEVTQTPSHQVTQMGQEVILRCVPISNHLYFYWYRQILGQKVEFLVSFYNNEISEKSEIFDDQFSVERPDGSNFTLKIRSTKLEDSAMYFCASSMGGHTEAFFGQGTRLTVV.

The CDR3 DNA is TGTGCCAGCAGTGAGGGCTGGGAGCAGTACTTC. As protein: CASSEGWEQYF. The rearrangement joins TRBV6-1 to TRBJ2-7; no definite D call. V was cut by 3 bases and J by 7 bases, with 7 bases left in between. Germline-derived CDR1 and CDR2 are MNHNS and SASEGT. This CDR3 contains 11 residues.

The rearrangement joins TRBV30 to TRBJ2-1; 14 bases are shared with TRBD2. The length of the CDR3 is 19 residues. CDR1 and CDR2 (germline): GTSNPN, SVGIG (reference sequence). V was pared by 1 base and J by 0 bases, with 8 bases of the junction left unmatched. CDR3 coding DNA: TGTGCCTGGAGTGGGGGGACTAGCGGGAGATATTTCTCCTACAATGAGCAGTTCTTC. Protein product: CAWSGGTSGRYFSYNEQFF.

The rearrangement links TRBV5-5 to TRBJ1-3, with unresolved D. Germline lookup yields CDR1 SGHKS and CDR2 YYEKEE (reference sequence). The CDR3 has 17 amino acids. V was trimmed by 0 bases and J by 4 bases, leaving 17 bases between them. The CDR3 reads CASSLAFGIGRGNTIYF. CDR3 bases: TGTGCCAGCAGCTTGGCCTTTGGGATTGGACGGGGAAACACCATATATTTT.

The chain links TRBV11-2 to TRBJ1-1; D may be TRBD1 (5 bases). The CDR3 sequence is 14 residues long. Germline CDR1 reads SGHAT; CDR2 reads FQNNGV. The V gene lost 4 bases and the J gene lost 4 bases, with 13 bases spanning the gap. CDR3 sequence (DNA): TGTGCCAGCAGCTCAGGGTTTGGTGGCACTGAAGCTTTCTTT. This encodes CASSSGFGGTEAFF.